Sequencing of this TCR beta chain was carried out in a study of CD8+ T cells in alopecia areata. On the study more broadly: A 6-month period off drug followed tofacitinib, which lasted 6 to 18 months.

Germline lookup yields CDR1 SGHTS and CDR2 YDEGEE. Deletions cut 0 bases from V and 4 bases from J, with 10 bases between. The CDR3 has 14 amino acids. About this clone: Its antigen is undetermined.

Study-wide points: The study also sequences resident alphabeta T cells of normal skin in scalp samples. With patients, TCR sharing proved less clear than in mice, a difference possibly related to HLA.

RNA extraction and reverse transcription yielded cDNA as sequencing template. Using immunoSEQ multiplex PCR, the repertoire was profiled, and TCRdb retains in-frame clones only, with some absent. The profile covers fewer than 200,000 clones, with around 60% appearing a single time and around 15% taken by the ten largest. Sequencing was performed on CD4+ T cells sorted from blood, taken at week 0. The receptor's source is a human donor with alopecia areata. The chain combines TRBV5-8 with TRBJ1-2; D unclear. The CDR3 nucleotides are TGTGCCAGCAGCTTGGCGTCCCTGCCCTATGGCTACACCTTC. It yields the protein CASSLASLPYGYTF.